This TCR beta chain was documented in a study of regulatory T cells in long-lasting Graves disease. Findings of the study overall: Persistent Graves' patients showed less TCR diversity than newly diagnosed ones.

This clonotype was observed at least ten times. Its antigen is as yet unknown. In germline, CDR1 is SGHTA, CDR2 FQGNSA. V gave up 1 base and J gave up 11 bases, with 6 bases separating them. CDR3 length: 12 amino acids. Through Arm-PCR of CDR3 regions and iRepertoire HTBI primers, TCR beta libraries were built. Each CDR3 protein is one row after TCRdb ran MiXCR on the multiplex PCR reads. The table includes about 430,000 distinct CDR3 sequences, approximately 15% detected once. Time point noted: newly diagnosed GD, antithyroid drugs for less than 3 months. PBMCs provided the RNA from which the TCR library was made. In addition, the sample was reused for a study of T cells in Graves' hyperthyroidism and ophthalmopathy. That source notes: Exclusion of patients followed from uncontrolled infection, other autoimmune disease, pregnancy or lactation. TCR CDR3 regions were first amplified by RT-PCR with HTBI primers.

The genes are TRBV7-2 and TRBJ1-6; D not resolved. This TCR was recovered from a woman between 40 and 55 years old with Graves disease. Sequenced material: peripheral blood mononuclear cells (PBMCs), taken at new diagnosis, from a patient treated with antithyroid drugs. CDR3 in DNA: TGTGCCAGCAGCTTAGGGGCCCCACCCCTCCACTTT. Residues: CASSLGAPPLHF.